This TCR beta chain came from a study of PD-L1 blockade in urothelial cancer. Notes on the study in general: Stronger expansion of tumor-associated clones in blood at 3 weeks distinguished durable-benefit patients.

CDR3 length equals 15 residues. V shed 4 bases, J shed 7 bases, and the junction held 12 bases outside the gene matches. Germline CDR1 SGHNT, CDR2 YYREEE (reference sequence). This clone was found a few times. Its cognate antigen is unknown. The assay was immunoSEQ multiplex PCR, and TCRdb's table has in-frame clones only and misses some. This table holds around 35,000 clones, 84% found once. Indicated time point: pretreatment peripheral blood. Patients presented with locally advanced or metastatic urothelial carcinoma. The TCR was taken from a man between 60 and 75 years old with urothelial cancer. The sample here was PBMCs, taken around atezolizumab (anti-PD-L1) treatment. The V and J genes are TRBV5-4 and TRBJ1-2, with 8 bases matching TRBD1. The CDR3 nucleotides are TGTGCCAGCAGCCTGGACAGGGCAGGAAGTCGTGGCTACACCTTC. Its protein is CASSLDRAGSRGYTF.